This T cell receptor (beta chain) was retrieved from a study of blood T cell repertoires in COVID-19. On the study more broadly: The United States, Italy and Spain provided the acute and convalescent COVID-19 samples.

The Seattle patients joined while their infection was active and were tracked longitudinally afterward. Sequencing was performed with immunoSEQ multiplex PCR; in TCRdb, only in-frame clones are kept and a portion is missing. The data show just over 300,000 clones, with roughly 91% seen just once and 1.5% to 2% held by the top ten. The CDR3 is 14 residues long. With 3 bases removed from V and 4 bases from J, the gap between germline ends came to 8 bases. Germline CDR1 is SGHRS and CDR2 is YFSETQ. The sequencing sample was made of peripheral blood. The sequence derives from a woman aged 25 to 39 with COVID-19, enrolled during active disease. This sequence joins TRBV5-1 and TRBJ1-6; D unresolved. The CDR3 protein is CASSYPGYNSPLHF. CDR3 nucleotides: TGCGCCAGCAGCTATCCGGGTTATAATTCACCCCTCCACTTT.